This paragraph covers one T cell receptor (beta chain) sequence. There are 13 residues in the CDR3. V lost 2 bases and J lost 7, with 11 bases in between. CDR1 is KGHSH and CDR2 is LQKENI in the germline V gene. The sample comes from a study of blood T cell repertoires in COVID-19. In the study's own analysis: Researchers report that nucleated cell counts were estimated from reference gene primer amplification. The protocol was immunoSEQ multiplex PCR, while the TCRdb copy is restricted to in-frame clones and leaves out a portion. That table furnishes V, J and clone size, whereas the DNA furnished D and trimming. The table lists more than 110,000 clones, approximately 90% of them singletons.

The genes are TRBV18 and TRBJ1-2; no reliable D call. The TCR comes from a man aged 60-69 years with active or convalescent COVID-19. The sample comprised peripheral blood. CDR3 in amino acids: CASSPADAAGYTF. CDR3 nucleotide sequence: TGTGCCAGCTCACCAGCGGATGCGGCTGGCTACACCTTC.